The 14 T cell receptor beta chains listed next were all sequenced from one sample in a study of shared clonotypes between healthy human individuals. Clones were sequenced by immunoSEQ multiplex PCR, and TCRdb holds only the in-frame ones, with some missing. In the table there are around 610,000 clones, 95% to 96% of which are singletons. Naive CD8 populations comprised CD45RO-negative cells positively selected for CCR7, excluding terminally differentiated effector memory CD45RA+ cells. Sequenced sample: naive CD8+ T cells sorted from blood. The receptors were gathered from a woman aged 25-40 years in good health.

The genes are TRBV6-6 and TRBJ1-4; a possible D gene is TRBD1 (6 bases). Germline CDR1 reads MNHNY; CDR2 reads SVGAGI (reference sequence). CDR3 length: 14 amino acids. Trimming left V 2 bases short and J 5 bases short, with 9 bases between. The CDR3 DNA reads as TGTGCCAGCAGTTACAACAGGGAAAATGAAAAACTGTTTTTT. Its translation is CASSYNRENEKLFF.

With respect to this clone: The same CDR3 is also encoded by other DNA sequences in this sample. The chain employs TRBV15 and TRBJ2-7; D not certain. V was cut by 1 base and J by 4 bases, with 2 bases left in between. This CDR3 is 11 amino acids long. Germline CDR1 is LNHNV and CDR2 is YYDKDF (reference sequence). The CDR3 sequence: CATSRGYEQYF. CDR3 sequence (DNA): TGTGCCACCAGCAGAGGGTACGAGCAGTACTTC.

V usage is TRBV5-5 and J usage is TRBJ1-2; 7 nucleotides line up with TRBD1. There are 13 residues in the CDR3. Losses at the gene ends were 5 bases for V and 2 bases for J; bases not matched to a gene: 3. Germline loops: CDR1 SGHKS, CDR2 YYEKEE (reference sequence). CDR3: CASRNRGNYGYTF. CDR3 DNA: TGTGCCAGCAGGAACAGGGGAAACTATGGCTACACCTTC.

Remarks on this clone: The sample carries other DNA sequences with the same CDR3. V usage is TRBV28 and J usage is TRBJ1-4, with TRBD1 as a possible D gene (5 bases). The CDR3 is 14 residues long. V lost 2 bases to trimming and J lost 1 base, with 5 bases between them. Germline V gene lookup returns CDR1 MDHEN and CDR2 SYDVKM. The CDR3 DNA reads as TGTGCCAGCAGTTTAAGGGGAACTAATGAAAAACTGTTTTTT. As protein: CASSLRGTNEKLFF. Complete variable domain (other parts from reference TRBV28 and TRBJ1-4): DVKVTQSSRYLVKRTGEKVFLECVQDMDHENMFWYRQDPGLGLRLIYFSYDVKMKEKGDIPEGYSVSREKKERFSLILESASTNQTSMYLCASSLRGTNEKLFFGSGTQLSVL.

The CDR3 reads CASGSRWRGPYNEQFF. CDR3 DNA: TGTGCCAGCGGTTCCCGGTGGAGGGGGCCCTACAATGAGCAGTTCTTC. The rearrangement uses TRBV28 and TRBJ2-1, with D possibly matching TRBD1 (7 bases). Trimming removed 8 bases from V and 2 bases from J, with 19 bases in between. The CDR3 runs 16 residues. CDR1 and CDR2 (germline): MDHEN, SYDVKM. Variable domain in full (rest from reference TRBV28 and TRBJ2-1): DVKVTQSSRYLVKRTGEKVFLECVQDMDHENMFWYRQDPGLGLRLIYFSYDVKMKEKGDIPEGYSVSREKKERFSLILESASTNQTSMYLCASGSRWRGPYNEQFFGPGTRLTVL.

The gene calls are TRBV7-9 and TRBJ1-5; 8 nucleotides match TRBD1. The CDR3 length is 15 residues. V shed 5 bases and J 5 bases; nucleotides not matched to a gene: 8. Germline-derived CDR1 and CDR2 are SEHNR and FQNEAQ (reference sequence). CDR3 coding DNA: TGTGCCAGCAGCAGTAGCGGGACAGGAGATCAGCCCCAGCATTTT. It codes for CASSSSGTGDQPQHF.

In this sample, this clone turned up a few times. The chain couples TRBV7-8 to TRBJ2-7; no firm D call. The CDR3 contains 13 residues. The germline V gene encodes CDR1 SGHVS and CDR2 FQNEAQ. Trimming took off 5 bases at V and 3 bases at J, with 11 bases between the two ends. The CDR3 loop reads CASSLATFYEQYF. In nucleotides, the CDR3 is TGTGCCAGCAGCCTCGCAACCTTCTACGAGCAGTACTTC.

The chain is built from TRBV27 and TRBJ2-3, with 7 bases identical to TRBD1. The CDR3 consists of 15 residues. J was trimmed by 5 bases and V by 1 base; bases with no gene match: 6. Germline CDR1 is MNHEY and CDR2 is SMNVEV (reference sequence). CDR3 DNA sequence: TGTGCCAGCAGTTTATGGGGGACAGAAAAAGATACGCAGTATTTT. Protein product: CASSLWGTEKDTQYF.

This chain joins TRBV19 and TRBJ2-3; perhaps TRBD2 as D (5 bases). CDR1 and CDR2 (germline): LNHDA, SQIVND (reference sequence). CDR3 length: 15 amino acids. Trimming stripped 11 bases from V and 4 bases from J, with 22 bases between. The CDR3 bases are TGTGCCCCGACCTCGGAACGGGAATGGCCAGATACGCAGTATTTT. This encodes CAPTSEREWPDTQYF.

This chain connects TRBV10-3 to TRBJ2-7; 8 positions match TRBD2. Trimming took 2 bases from V and 2 from J; bases not matched to a gene: 5. This CDR3 comprises 15 residues. The germline CDR1 and CDR2 sequences are ENHRY and SYGVKD. CDR3 bases: TGTGCCATCAGTGAGGCTAGCGGGTTCACCTACGAGCAGTACTTC. This encodes CAISEASGFTYEQYF.

This clone was recorded only once. The V gene is TRBV19, the J gene TRBJ2-7; 7 bases agree with TRBD1. The J segment lost 0 bases and the V segment lost 5 bases, leaving 4 bases of the junction unmatched. Germline-derived CDR1 and CDR2 are LNHDA and SQIVND (reference sequence). This CDR3 is built from 14 residues. In DNA, the CDR3 is TGTGCCAGTAGTTCCCGGGACAGCTCCTACGAGCAGTACTTC. Its translation: CASSSRDSSYEQYF.

J is TRBJ2-2 and V is TRBV27, with a tentative D call TRBD1 (6 bases). Between the trimmed V and J ends, which lost 6 bases and 1 base, there was a span of 12 bases. The CDR3 extends over 15 amino acids. Germline V gives CDR1 MNHEY, CDR2 SMNVEV (reference sequence). The CDR3 region is CASRLRQENTGELFF. CDR3 DNA sequence: TGTGCCAGCAGACTCCGACAGGAGAACACCGGGGAGCTGTTTTTT.

As to this clone: Other nucleotide sequences in the sample specify the same CDR3. The J gene is TRBJ1-1, the V gene TRBV28; D ambiguous. Germline CDR1 is MDHEN and CDR2 is SYDVKM. The CDR3 is made up of 12 amino acids. V dropped 4 bases and J dropped 2 bases, with 5 bases sitting between them. Here the CDR3 reads CASSYRNTEAFF. Written as DNA, the CDR3 is TGTGCCAGCAGTTACAGAAACACTGAAGCTTTCTTT.

The chain employs TRBV5-1 and TRBJ2-5; D is perhaps TRBD1 or TRBD2 (5 bases each). CDR3 length: 14 amino acids. Trimming cost V 4 bases and J 2 bases, with 12 bases left between them. In germline, CDR1 is SGHRS, CDR2 YFSETQ. CDR3 in DNA: TGCGCCAGCAGCAGGGGCCGAGGGCAAGAGACCCAGTACTTC. Protein product: CASSRGRGQETQYF.